A single sample gave rise to the 8 T cell receptor beta chains below, sequenced in a study of early T cells in non-severe SARS-CoV-2 infection. A single record per CDR3 protein comes from TCRdb applying MiXCR to the 5' RACE reads. The table records roughly 70,000 distinct CDR3 sequences, less than 15% of them present only once. The sequencing input was whole blood. The origin of the receptors is an adult who was a healthcare worker with PCR-confirmed SARS-CoV-2 infection or an uninfected control (not recorded which).

The table lists this clonotype with many counts. This chain uses TRBV3-1 with TRBJ2-1; D not resolved. Trimming took off 1 base at V and 9 bases at J, with 13 bases between the two ends. Germline V lookup: CDR1 LGHDT, CDR2 YNNKEL (reference sequence). This CDR3 is built from 14 residues. The CDR3 loop reads CASSQGTEVGEQFF. CDR3 bases: TGTGCCAGCAGCCAAGGTACAGAGGTTGGTGAGCAGTTCTTC.

This clonotype was counted a few times. V and J are TRBV30 and TRBJ1-6; perhaps TRBD1 as D (5 bases). This CDR3 is 12 amino acids long. The germline CDR1 and CDR2 sequences are GTSNPN and SVGIG (reference sequence). The V end lost 7 bases, the J end lost 4 bases, and 8 bases lay between the germline ends. The chain's CDR3 is CALTVYNSPLHF. The CDR3, as DNA: TGTGCCTTGACAGTTTATAATTCACCCCTCCACTTT. Supplemented by reference TRBV30 and TRBJ1-6, the full variable domain reads SQTIHQWPATLVQPVGSPLSLECTVEGTSNPNLYWYRQAAGRGLQLLFYSVGIGQISSEVPQNLSASRPQDRQFILSSKKLLLSDSGFYLCALTVYNSPLHFGNGTRLTVT.

There are a few counts of this clonotype. The J gene is TRBJ2-5, the V gene TRBV5-1; 7 bases agree with TRBD1. V was pared by 4 bases and J by 3 bases, with 6 bases of the junction left unmatched. CDR3 length: 14 amino acids. Germline V gene lookup returns CDR1 SGHRS and CDR2 YFSETQ. For the CDR3, the DNA is TGCGCCAGCAGCCAGGGACAGTTAAAAGAGACCCAGTACTTC. Its translation: CASSQGQLKETQYF.

CDR3 nucleotide sequence: TGCGCCAGCAGCTTGGAGGGAGAATCACCCCTCCACTTT. Its protein product is CASSLEGESPLHF. This chain links TRBV5-1 with TRBJ1-6; D unresolved. Trimming shortened V by 0 bases and J by 10 bases, and 8 bases separated the two germline ends. The CDR3 contains 13 residues. Germline CDR1 SGHRS, CDR2 YFSETQ.

A few counts support this clonotype. The rearrangement uses TRBV5-4 and TRBJ1-2; maybe TRBD1 (6 bases). Germline V gene data show CDR1 as SGHNT and CDR2 as YYREEE (reference sequence). Between the trimmed V and J ends, which lost 2 bases and 4 bases, there was a span of 12 bases. The CDR3 has 14 amino acids. The CDR3 loop reads CASSFWQGSYGYTF. In nucleotides, the CDR3 is TGTGCCAGCAGCTTCTGGCAGGGGTCCTATGGCTACACCTTC. The whole variable domain, filled in from reference TRBV5-4 and TRBJ1-2, reads ETGVTQSPTHLIKTRGQQVTLRCSSQSGHNTVSWYQQALGQGPQFIFQYYREEENGRGNFPPRFSGLQFPNYSSELNVNALELDDSALYLCASSFWQGSYGYTFGSGTRLTVV.

The V gene is TRBV7-2, the J gene TRBJ2-3; 9 positions agree with TRBD1. CDR3 size: 14 residues. The J segment lost 6 bases and the V segment lost 3 bases, leaving 4 bases of the junction unmatched. The germline V gene has CDR1 SGHTA and CDR2 FQGNSA. The chain's CDR3 is CASSLDRGGDTQYF. The CDR3 nucleotides are TGTGCCAGCAGCTTGGACAGGGGCGGGGATACGCAGTATTTT.

This clonotype was counted once. V gene TRBV7-8 combines with J gene TRBJ1-6; D gene uncertain. CDR1 and CDR2 from the germline V gene are SGHVS and FQNEAQ. The CDR3 length is 15 residues. V lost 1 base to trimming and J lost 9 bases, with 13 bases between them. CDR3 in amino acids: CASSLGRESSSPLHF. CDR3 sequence (DNA): TGTGCCAGCAGCTTAGGTAGAGAATCGAGTTCACCCCTCCACTTT.

There are many counts of this clonotype. The chain employs TRBV30 and TRBJ2-1; no clear D. The CDR3 is 13 amino acids. Germline values: CDR1 GTSNPN, CDR2 SVGIG (reference sequence). The ends were cut back, 4 bases at V and 10 bases at J, with 17 bases in the middle. The CDR3 bases are TGTGCCTGGAATGAGTCTCCTCCCGGAGAGCAGTTCTTC. Its protein is CAWNESPPGEQFF.